These T cell receptor beta chains were read from a single sample in a study of cytomegalovirus exposure and HLA in healthy donors. Measured with immunoSEQ multiplex PCR; TCRdb has only the in-frame clones, and not every one. This sample has about 90,000 clones, with just under 90% found just once. Sequenced input: PBMCs. The origin of the receptors is a man aged 18 to 29 in good health and CMV-seronegative. CDR3s include the opening cysteine and the closing phenylalanine or tryptophan. A D gene is named only where the DNA matches it firmly. The size of a clone is reported for some rows only, either as once, few or many, or as a class for expanded clones.

V gene	D gene	J gene	clone size	CDR3 protein	CDR3 DNA
TRBV15	TRBD1	TRBJ2-7	.	CATSRGAGGVDEQYF	TGTGCCACCAGCAGAGGGGCAGGGGGAGTAGACGAGCAGTACTTC
TRBV30	TRBD1	TRBJ1-1	.	CAWSFGRGACEAFF	TGTGCCTGGAGTTTCGGCAGGGGGGCCTGTGAAGCTTTCTTT
TRBV5-1	TRBD2	TRBJ2-1	.	CASRRSWASGRENEQFF	TGCGCCAGCAGGCGATCGTGGGCTAGCGGGAGGGAGAATGAGCAGTTCTTC
TRBV25-1	.	TRBJ1-1	.	CASHRGGPNTEAFF	TGTGCCAGTCACCGGGGGGGGCCAAACACTGAAGCTTTCTTT
TRBV7-9	.	TRBJ2-7	.	CASSLTGELYEQYF	TGTGCCAGCAGCTTAACAGGCGAACTCTACGAGCAGTACTTC
TRBV18	TRBD2	TRBJ2-3	.	CASSPLAGGADTQYF	TGTGCCAGCTCACCACTAGCGGGAGGGGCAGATACGCAGTATTTT
TRBV6-1	.	TRBJ1-6	.	CASSVDGDSPLHF	TGTGCCAGCAGTGTCGACGGGGATTCACCCCTCCACTTT
TRBV30	.	TRBJ1-2	few	CAWIQRQYGYTF	TGTGCCTGGATCCAGAGACAGTATGGCTACACCTTC
TRBV30	TRBD1	TRBJ2-7	.	CAWSRWDSSYEQYF	TGTGCCTGGAGCAGATGGGACAGCTCCTACGAGCAGTACTTC
TRBV21-1	.	TRBJ2-7	.	CASSNRTKTYEQYF	TGTGCCAGCAGCAACAGGACTAAAACCTACGAGCAGTACTTC
TRBV28	.	TRBJ2-1	.	CASRRTSSNEQFF	TGTGCCAGCAGGCGAACTAGTAGCAATGAGCAGTTCTTC
TRBV5-4	.	TRBJ2-7	.	CASSPSSAYEQYF	TGTGCCAGCAGTCCCTCTAGCGCCTACGAGCAGTACTTC
TRBV19	.	TRBJ2-1	.	CASSRRVDGNNEQFF	TGTGCCAGTAGCCGCAGGGTAGATGGCAACAATGAGCAGTTCTTC
TRBV27	.	TRBJ2-7	.	CASSFRTGGYEQYF	TGTGCCAGCAGTTTTAGAACCGGGGGTTACGAGCAGTACTTC
TRBV11-2	.	TRBJ2-5	.	CASSSSGAAQETQYF	TGTGCCAGCAGCTCCTCGGGAGCGGCACAAGAGACCCAGTACTTC
TRBV10-3	TRBD2	TRBJ2-3	.	CAISPTSGSTDTQYF	TGTGCCATCAGCCCTACTAGCGGGAGCACAGATACGCAGTATTTT
TRBV5-1	TRBD1	TRBJ1-4	.	CASSIWTGAYSTNEKLFF	TGCGCCAGCAGCATTTGGACAGGGGCCTACTCAACTAATGAAAAACTGTTTTTT
TRBV27	.	TRBJ2-5	.	CASSLYNQETQYF	TGTGCCAGCAGTTTATACAACCAAGAGACCCAGTACTTC
TRBV18	TRBD2	TRBJ2-1	.	CASSPERLAGYNEQFF	TGTGCCAGCTCACCTGAAAGACTAGCGGGCTACAATGAGCAGTTCTTC
TRBV5-1	.	TRBJ2-3	.	CASSFLAETDTQYF	TGCGCCAGCAGCTTCTTAGCGGAGACAGATACGCAGTATTTT
TRBV5-1	.	TRBJ1-1	.	CASSLVTGNTEAFF	TGCGCCAGCAGCTTGGTAACGGGGAACACTGAAGCTTTCTTT
TRBV21-1	.	TRBJ2-3	.	CASINSGRISDTQYF	TGTGCCAGCATCAATAGCGGGAGAATCTCAGATACGCAGTATTTT
TRBV19	TRBD1	TRBJ1-2	.	CASITAPGQGAGYTF	TGTGCCAGTATTACGGCTCCGGGACAGGGGGCTGGCTACACCTTC
TRBV4-2	.	TRBJ1-4	.	CASSRTVRSLNEKLFF	TGTGCCAGCAGCCGGACAGTGCGCAGCTTAAATGAAAAACTGTTTTTT
TRBV7-2	.	TRBJ2-2	.	CASSLGGAGRYTGELFF	TGTGCCAGCAGCTTAGGGGGCGCGGGAAGGTATACCGGGGAGCTGTTTTTT
TRBV18	TRBD2	TRBJ2-1	.	CASSTGLAGEGEQFF	TGTGCCAGCTCTACAGGACTAGCGGGAGAAGGAGAGCAGTTCTTC
TRBV18	.	TRBJ2-7	.	CASSPVGQGMIYEQYF	TGTGCCAGCTCACCGGTCGGGCAGGGCATGATCTACGAGCAGTACTTC
TRBV6-6	TRBD2	TRBJ2-1	.	CASSLSGSSYNEQFF	TGTGCCAGCAGTCTCAGCGGGAGCTCCTACAATGAGCAGTTCTTC
TRBV20-1	TRBD1	TRBJ2-7	.	CSARATGGTYF	TGCAGTGCTAGGGCGACAGGGGGGACGTACTTC
TRBV4-1	.	TRBJ2-5	.	CASSQSFGETQYF	TGCGCCAGCAGCCAATCGTTCGGGGAGACCCAGTACTTC
TRBV2	TRBD1	TRBJ2-7	.	CASHRGLDEQYF	TGTGCCAGCCACAGGGGGCTGGACGAGCAGTACTTC
TRBV2	.	TRBJ2-7	.	CASTLSGTKAYEQYF	TGTGCCAGCACCCTATCCGGGACAAAAGCCTACGAGCAGTACTTC
TRBV7-9	.	TRBJ1-4	.	CSSSLGAAYNEKLFF	TGTTCCAGCAGCTTAGGGGCAGCTTATAATGAAAAACTGTTTTTT
TRBV5-6	.	TRBJ2-3	.	CASSLAGIPTDTQYF	TGTGCCAGCAGCCTGGCGGGGATTCCCACAGATACGCAGTATTTT
TRBV9	TRBD2	TRBJ2-2	.	CASSVVAGGPLHTGELFF	TGTGCCAGCAGCGTAGTAGCGGGAGGGCCTCTACACACCGGGGAGCTGTTTTTT
TRBV5-6	.	TRBJ2-7	.	CASSFLGAGSSYYEQYF	TGTGCCAGCAGCTTCCTAGGGGCAGGGTCTTCTTATTACGAGCAGTACTTC